This T cell receptor (beta chain) is from a study of patients and donors after allogeneic stem cell transplantation. This CDR3 is 16 amino acids long. Germline loops: CDR1 LGHNA, CDR2 YSLEER. V was shortened by 2 bases and J by 4 bases, with 15 bases between the two germline ends. Each CDR3 protein is one row after TCRdb ran MiXCR on the RT-PCR reads. The sample includes 190,000 or so distinct CDR3 sequences, 38% of them seen just once. The chain carries TRBV4-3 and TRBJ2-1; no clear D gene. The sequencing sample was made of blood, either unsorted or a sorted T cell fraction (not recorded which). The source of this sequence is a human donor who was either an allogeneic HSCT recipient or a stem cell or donor lymphocyte infusion donor (not recorded which). It is not recorded whose cells these are; they may come from a transplant donor. The CDR3 loop is CASSQYWPEEYNEQFF. CDR3 DNA sequence: TGCGCCAGCAGCCAATATTGGCCAGAGGAATACAATGAGCAGTTCTTC.